The present T cell receptor (beta chain) was sequenced within a study of blood T cells in healthy people across ages. Findings of the study overall: One million T cells yielded diversity estimates that were considered underestimates.

Through a sample-barcoded 5' primer and a J-beta primer mix, a second PCR was run for roughly 6 to 12 cycles. With 12 random nucleotides, a template-switch adaptor tagged each individual cDNA molecule. TCRdb itself ran the 5' RACE reads through MiXCR, one entry per CDR3 protein. The table has hundreds of thousands of distinct CDR3 sequences, 44% seen once. This clonotype has only one observation. Its target is not known. The junction departs from germline at one end; a sequencing error may be responsible. The germline CDR1 and CDR2 sequences are GTSNPN and SVGIG (reference sequence). This CDR3 region has 11 residues.

The receptor was derived from a man between 60 and 75 years old in good health. J is TRBJ2-2 and V is TRBV30; D is perhaps TRBD2 (6 bases). Specimen: blood. CDR3 sequence reads: CAGRNSGELFF. As DNA, the CDR3 is TGTGCCGGGAGGAACAGCGGGGAGCTGTTTTTT.